The rows below give T cell receptor beta chains drawn from one sample of a study of shared clonotypes between healthy human individuals. Here immunoSEQ multiplex PCR was the method, and the copy in TCRdb shows in-frame clones only, minus some. The data show roughly 2,000,000 clones, with 90% to 95% seen just once and approximately 1.7% held by the top ten. Sample: naive CD8+ T cells from PBMCs. These TCRs come from a man between 18 and 29 years old in good health. Some clones in this sample may be carry-over from other donors' samples. CDR3s include the opening cysteine and the closing phenylalanine or tryptophan. D genes are given only for firm matches. Where a row states a size, it is once, few, many or the class of an expanded clone; other rows omit it.

>TRBV4-3|TRBJ2-5|NA|NA
CASSRLYSLGETQYF
TGCGCCAGCAGCCGACTTTACAGTCTCGGAGAGACCCAGTACTTC
>TRBV10-3|TRBJ2-5|TRBD1|NA
CAISESTDRGRETQYF
TGTGCCATCAGTGAATCCACGGACAGGGGGCGAGAGACCCAGTACTTC
>TRBV27|TRBJ2-7|TRBD2|NA
CASSGSSPYEQYF
TGTGCCTCTAGCGGGAGCTCGCCCTACGAGCAGTACTTC
>TRBV5-1|TRBJ1-1|NA|NA
CATYWGNTEAFF
TGCGCCACCTATTGGGGGAACACTGAAGCTTTCTTT
>TRBV9|TRBJ2-2|TRBD2|NA
CASSVELAGNTGELFF
TGTGCCAGCAGCGTAGAACTAGCGGGAAACACCGGGGAGCTGTTTTTT
>TRBV20-1|TRBJ2-7|NA|NA
CSADPGSEQYF
TGCAGTGCAGATCCGGGGAGCGAGCAGTACTTC
>TRBV7-9|TRBJ1-4|TRBD1|NA
CASSPSGQGALIVEKLFF
TGTGCCAGCAGCCCCTCGGGACAGGGGGCATTGATTGTTGAAAAACTGTTTTTT
>TRBV2|TRBJ2-4|TRBD2|NA
CASSTVLKREGELAKNIQYF
TGTGCCAGCAGTACCGTCTTAAAGCGGGAGGGGGAGCTAGCCAAAAACATTCAGTACTTC
>TRBV10-3|TRBJ1-3|NA|NA
CAIMGTSSGNTIYF
TGTGCCATCATGGGCACGTCCTCTGGAAACACCATATATTTT
>TRBV14|TRBJ2-5|NA|NA
CASSKRLDSQETQYF
TGTGCCAGCAGCAAACGGTTGGACTCCCAAGAGACCCAGTACTTC
>TRBV14|TRBJ1-5|NA|NA
CASSHRNQPQHF
TGTGCCAGCAGCCATCGCAATCAGCCCCAGCATTTT
>TRBV7-8|TRBJ1-1|NA|once
CASSTRDKNTEAFF
TGTGCCAGCAGCACCCGGGACAAGAACACTGAAGCTTTCTTT
>TRBV5-1|TRBJ2-1|TRBD2|once
CASSIQAGGYNEQFF
TGCGCCAGCAGCATTCAGGCGGGAGGATACAATGAGCAGTTCTTC
>TRBV19|TRBJ2-2|TRBD1|NA
CASSILAGGTGELFF
TGTGCCAGTAGTATCCTGGCAGGGGGCACCGGGGAGCTGTTTTTT
>TRBV11-2|TRBJ2-2|NA|NA
CASSLLRAGNTGELFF
TGTGCCAGCAGCTTATTACGGGCGGGAAACACCGGGGAGCTGTTTTTT
>TRBV20-1|TRBJ1-1|NA|once
CTPDKNTEAFF
TGCACCCCCGACAAGAACACTGAAGCTTTCTTT
>TRBV27|TRBJ2-6|NA|few
CASSWGSGANVLTF
TGTGCCAGCAGTTGGGGCTCTGGGGCCAACGTCCTGACTTTC
>TRBV7-9|TRBJ2-7|NA|NA
CASSPPWDEQYF
TGTGCCAGCAGCCCCCCGTGGGACGAGCAGTACTTC
>TRBV2|TRBJ1-1|NA|NA
CASSEAAMWEGGTEAFF
TGTGCCAGCAGTGAAGCCGCAATGTGGGAAGGGGGCACTGAAGCTTTCTTT
>TRBV11-2|TRBJ2-7|TRBD2|NA
CASSAGRGTYEQYF
TGTGCCAGCAGCGCGGGGCGGGGGACCTACGAGCAGTACTTC
>TRBV29-1|TRBJ1-2|NA|NA
CSAPLGGIRGYGYTF
TGCAGCGCACCTCTTGGGGGGATCCGAGGCTATGGCTACACCTTC
>TRBV5-1|TRBJ1-6|NA|NA
CASSPGREISPLHF
TGCGCCAGCAGCCCCGGACGGGAAATTTCACCCCTCCACTTT
>TRBV6-6|TRBJ2-1|NA|NA
CASTNGGNEQFF
TGTGCCAGCACCAACGGGGGCAATGAGCAGTTCTTC
>TRBV4-1|TRBJ1-2|TRBD1|NA
CASSQDGRTGGLGGYTF
TGCGCCAGCAGCCAAGATGGTAGGACAGGCGGCCTCGGGGGCTACACCTTC
>TRBV27|TRBJ2-5|NA|once
CASSSSQRAQETQYF
TGTGCCAGCAGTTCCTCCCAAAGGGCACAAGAGACCCAGTACTTC
>TRBV29-1|TRBJ2-1|NA|NA
CSALGGVYNEQFF
TGCAGCGCCCTTGGGGGAGTCTACAATGAGCAGTTCTTC
>TRBV7-2|TRBJ2-3|TRBD2|once
CASSQSRGGRTDTQYF
TGTGCCAGCAGCCAATCGCGGGGGGGGCGCACAGATACGCAGTATTTT